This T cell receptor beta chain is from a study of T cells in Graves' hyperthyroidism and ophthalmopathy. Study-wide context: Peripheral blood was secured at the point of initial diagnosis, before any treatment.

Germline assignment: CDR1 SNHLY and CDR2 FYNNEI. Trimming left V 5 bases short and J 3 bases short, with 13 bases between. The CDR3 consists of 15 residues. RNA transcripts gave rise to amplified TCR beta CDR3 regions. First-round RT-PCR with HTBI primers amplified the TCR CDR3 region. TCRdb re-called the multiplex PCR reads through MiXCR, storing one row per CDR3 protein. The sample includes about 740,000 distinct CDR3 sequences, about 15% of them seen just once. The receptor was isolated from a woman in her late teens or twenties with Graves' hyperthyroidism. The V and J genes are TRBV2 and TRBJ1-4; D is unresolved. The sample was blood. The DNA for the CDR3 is TGTGCCAGCAGTATCCGGCCCGGGGCTAATGAAAAACTGTTTTTT. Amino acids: CASSIRPGANEKLFF. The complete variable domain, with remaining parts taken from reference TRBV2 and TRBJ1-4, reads EPEVTQTPSHQVTQMGQEVILRCVPISNHLYFYWYRQILGQKVEFLVSFYNNEISEKSEIFDDQFSVERPDGSNFTLKIRSTKLEDSAMYFCASSIRPGANEKLFFGSGTQLSVL.